Below, 9 T cell receptor beta chains from the same sample are listed, as sequenced in a study of identical twins. TCRdb re-derived calls from the 5' RACE reads in MiXCR, one entry per CDR3 protein. The repertoire includes 700,000 to 950,000 distinct CDR3 sequences, 12% of them detected once, and around 1.5% sits in the top ten. These data were also reused for a study on yellow fever vaccine responses in identical twins.

Sequencing used PBMCs. These receptors all come from a woman in her late teens or twenties in good health.

This clonotype was recorded a few times. The V gene is TRBV11-2, the J gene TRBJ2-3, with D maybe TRBD2 (5 bases). Germline loops: CDR1 SGHAT, CDR2 FQNNGV. The V gene lost 8 bases and the J gene lost 0 bases, with 18 bases spanning the gap. The CDR3 is 16 residues long. This CDR3 reads CASVAGGGLSTDTQYF. The CDR3 DNA follows: TGTGCCAGCGTAGCAGGAGGCGGGTTAAGCACAGATACGCAGTATTTT.

The sample holds a few counts of this clonotype. This sequence joins TRBV9 and TRBJ2-5; D could derive from TRBD1 or TRBD2 (5 bases each). Germline V gene lookup returns CDR1 SGDLS and CDR2 YYNGEE. The V and J ends lost 0 bases and 5 bases respectively, with 20 bases between them. The CDR3 covers 17 residues. The DNA of the CDR3 is TGTGCCAGCAGCGTAGGACTGCTGGGGACCCCGGGGGAGACCCAGTACTTC. Amino acids: CASSVGLLGTPGETQYF.

This clonotype has more than one count but fewer than ten. The chain uses TRBV15 and TRBJ2-1; 7 bases agree with TRBD2. The CDR3 has 15 amino acids. The J segment lost 6 bases and the V segment lost 4 bases, leaving 9 bases of the junction unmatched. Germline V gene lookup returns CDR1 LNHNV and CDR2 YYDKDF (reference sequence). The CDR3 spells CATSTVGGHFNEQFF. CDR3 nucleotides: TGTGCCACCAGCACAGTGGGAGGGCATTTCAATGAGCAGTTCTTC.

In its sample, this clonotype was seen a few times. This CDR3 is CASSLGRWGSSYNEQFF. In DNA, the CDR3 is TGCGCCAGCAGCTTGGGTCGGTGGGGAAGCTCCTACAATGAGCAGTTCTTC. The chain couples TRBV5-1 to TRBJ2-1, with no clear D. V shed 0 bases and J shed 0 bases, with 13 bases lying between them. CDR1 is SGHRS, CDR2 YFSETQ, per germline. The CDR3 runs to 17 residues.

The chain has TRBV10-3 and TRBJ1-1; tentative D call: TRBD1 (5 bases). The germline V gene has CDR1 ENHRY and CDR2 SYGVKD. Deletions cut 3 bases from V and 7 bases from J, with 12 bases between. The CDR3 extends over 13 amino acids. The CDR3 is CAISDLGGDEAFF. CDR3 sequence (DNA): TGTGCCATCAGTGATTTGGGGGGAGATGAAGCTTTCTTT.

This clonotype was detected only a few times. J is TRBJ2-7 and V is TRBV4-2; 9 bases match TRBD2. V dropped 0 bases and J dropped 3; count of bases not matched to a gene: 6. There are 16 residues in the CDR3. Germline values: CDR1 LGHNA, CDR2 YNFKEQ. The CDR3 loop reads CASSQDFGTSFYEQYF. The CDR3 nucleotides read TGTGCCAGCAGCCAAGATTTTGGGACTAGCTTCTACGAGCAGTACTTC.

This clonotype has a single count. This CDR3 is missing its conserved last phenylalanine or tryptophan, likely due to a read error. The DNA is left out, because the CDR3 cannot be placed on it with certainty; the CDR3 is given as TCRdb lists it. CDR3 sequence reads: CASSENGQGGSYFA. The V and J genes are TRBV25-1 and TRBJ2-4; TRBD1 is the table's D call, not checked against the DNA. The CDR3 is 14 residues long, counting both termini. Germline-derived CDR1 and CDR2 are MGHDK and SYGVNS.

This clonotype was counted only a few times. This chain uses TRBV12-3 or TRBV12-4 with TRBJ2-5; D possibly corresponds to TRBD1 (6 bases). The CDR3 loop spans 16 amino acids. Trimming took off 6 bases at V and 2 bases at J, with 19 bases between the two ends. The chain's CDR3 is CASSRPPGQPQETQYF. DNA of the CDR3: TGTGCCAGCAGCCGCCCGCCGGGACAACCGCAAGAGACCCAGTACTTC.

This clonotype appeared a few times. The rearrangement links TRBV12-3 or TRBV12-4 to TRBJ2-5; D not resolved. The CDR3 is 16 amino acids. V lost 6 bases to trimming and J lost 5 bases, with 22 bases between them. CDR3 bases: TGTGCCAGCAGCCGTGGGTCAGGAGTAGTCGGTGAGACCCAGTACTTC. Translation: CASSRGSGVVGETQYF.